This T cell receptor (beta chain) was retrieved from a study of T-cell memory formation after mild COVID-19. This clonotype turned up a few times. TCRdb reanalysed the 5' RACE reads using MiXCR and keeps one entry per CDR3 protein. This repertoire shows 380,000 or so distinct CDR3 sequences, roughly 13% found once; its top ten account for about 20%. V was trimmed by 4 bases and J by 4 bases, leaving 15 bases between them. CDR1 SGHNT and CDR2 YYREEE come from the germline V gene (reference sequence). The CDR3 extends over 15 amino acids. The chain links TRBV5-4 to TRBJ1-5; perhaps TRBD1 as D (5 bases). This TCR was sampled from a man between 18 and 35 years old who had mild COVID-19 (a few samples of this study predate the infection). Cell type and time point are not known. Sequencing used PBMCs or a T cell subset sorted from them (not recorded which). CDR3 protein: CASSVGGVSNQPQHF. In DNA form, the CDR3 reads TGTGCCAGCAGCGTCGGGGGGGTTTCAAATCAGCCCCAGCATTTT.